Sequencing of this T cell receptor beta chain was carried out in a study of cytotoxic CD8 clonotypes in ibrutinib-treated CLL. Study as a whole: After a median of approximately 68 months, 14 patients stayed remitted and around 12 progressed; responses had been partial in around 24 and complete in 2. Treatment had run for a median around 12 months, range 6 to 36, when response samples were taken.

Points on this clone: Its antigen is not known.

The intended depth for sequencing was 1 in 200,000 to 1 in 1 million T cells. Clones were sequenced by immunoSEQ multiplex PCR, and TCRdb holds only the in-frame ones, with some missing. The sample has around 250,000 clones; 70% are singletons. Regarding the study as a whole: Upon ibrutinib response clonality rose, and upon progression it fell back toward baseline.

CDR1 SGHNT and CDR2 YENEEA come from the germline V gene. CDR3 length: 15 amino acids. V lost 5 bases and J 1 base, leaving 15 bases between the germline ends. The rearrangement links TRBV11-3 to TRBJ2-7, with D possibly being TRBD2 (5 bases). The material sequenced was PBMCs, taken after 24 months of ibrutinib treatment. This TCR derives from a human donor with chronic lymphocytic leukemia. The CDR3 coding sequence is TGTGCCAGCAGCCCTCGGGCGGGCGGGTCCTACGAGCAGTACTTC. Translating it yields CASSPRAGGSYEQYF.